A single sample is the source of the 16 T cell receptor beta chains below, sequenced in a study of T cells in Graves' hyperthyroidism and ophthalmopathy. There were TCR beta CDR3 regions amplified from RNA transcripts. HTBI primers were used for first-round RT-PCR of the TCR CDR3. MiXCR, run by TCRdb on the multiplex PCR reads, gives a single entry per CDR3 protein. The sample lists about 350,000 distinct CDR3 sequences; 17% were seen once. The sequencing input was blood. These receptors originate from a woman between 25 and 40 years old with Graves' hyperthyroidism that later progressed to Graves' ophthalmopathy.

This clonotype was recorded a few times. This chain joins TRBV20-1 and TRBJ2-7, with 7 positions matching TRBD2. The junction had 5 bases not matched to a gene; V was cut back by 4 bases and J by 2 bases. CDR3 length: 13 amino acids. CDR1 is DFQATT, CDR2 SNEGSKA, per germline (reference sequence). The CDR3 DNA is TGCAGTGCTACCGCGGGGGACCCCTACGAGCAGTACTTC. Protein: CSATAGDPYEQYF.

This clonotype was counted many times. The chain recombines TRBV2 with TRBJ2-3, with 8 bases fitting TRBD1. Trimming removed 4 bases from V and 5 bases from J; junction bases left unmatched: 11. This CDR3 contains 16 residues. The germline V gene encodes CDR1 SNHLY and CDR2 FYNNEI. The DNA for the CDR3 is TGTGCCAGCAGTGCTTCCCAGGGGGCTGGCGAAGATACGCAGTATTTT. It specifies CASSASQGAGEDTQYF.

J is TRBJ2-7 and V is TRBV7-9; TRBD1 aligns across 11 bases. Germline CDR1 and CDR2: SEHNR and FQNEAQ (reference sequence). Trimming took 1 base from V and 7 from J; bases not matched to a gene: 18. This CDR3 is 19 amino acids long. The CDR3 DNA reads TGTGCCAGCAGCTTAGAAAAAAGGACAGGGGGCTCCCCCTACAGGGAGCAGTACTTC. Residues: CASSLEKRTGGSPYREQYF. Together with reference TRBV7-9 and TRBJ2-7, the CDR3 gives the full variable domain: DTGVSQNPRHKITKRGQNVTFRCDPISEHNRLYWYRQTLGQGPEFLTYFQNEAQLEKSRLLSDRFSAERPKGSFSTLEIQRTEQGDSAMYLCASSLEKRTGGSPYREQYFGPGTRLTVT.

This clonotype has ten or more counts. In nucleotides, the CDR3 is TGTGCCAGCAGTCTGCAGGGAATCAATACTGAAGCTTTCTTT. Protein sequence: CASSLQGINTEAFF. V and J are TRBV28 and TRBJ1-1; TRBD1 might be the D (5 bases). The CDR3 runs to 14 residues. The ends were cut back, 5 bases at V and 5 bases at J, with 15 bases in the middle. CDR1 MDHEN and CDR2 SYDVKM come from the germline V gene.

This clonotype was recorded many times. The chain carries TRBV5-1 and TRBJ1-2; D perhaps matches TRBD1 (5 bases). The CDR3 contains 13 residues. V was cut by 4 bases and J by 6 bases, with 13 bases left in between. Per germline, CDR1 SGHRS and CDR2 YFSETQ. CDR3 region: CASSVQVEDGYTF. CDR3 bases: TGCGCCAGCAGCGTACAGGTTGAGGATGGCTACACCTTC.

The V gene is TRBV19, the J gene TRBJ1-5; tentatively, D is TRBD1 (5 bases). CDR3 length equals 16 residues. V lost 3 bases to trimming and J lost 3 bases, with 15 bases between them. The germline V gene has CDR1 LNHDA and CDR2 SQIVND (reference sequence). CDR3 coding DNA: TGTGCCAGTAGTATCGGCCCAGGGAATATCAATCAGCCCCAGCATTTT. It translates to CASSIGPGNINQPQHF.

This clonotype was counted ten times or more. This chain links TRBV12-3 or TRBV12-4 with TRBJ2-4; D remains unclear. The CDR3 has 15 residues. Trimming removed 6 bases at V and 7 bases at J, with 19 bases between. Here the CDR3 DNA reads TGTGCCAGCAGCCCCGGGCCCGATTTTCAGAACATTCAGTACTTC. Protein: CASSPGPDFQNIQYF.

The sample holds a few counts of this clonotype. V usage is TRBV6-1 and J usage is TRBJ2-3, with 10 bases fitting TRBD2. The germline CDR1 and CDR2 sequences are MNHNS and SASEGT. The CDR3 is made up of 17 amino acids. V shed 3 bases, J shed 0 bases, and the junction held 6 bases outside the gene matches. CDR3 loop: CASSDSASGGSTDTQYF. The CDR3 DNA follows: TGTGCCAGCAGTGATTCGGCTAGCGGGGGCAGCACAGATACGCAGTATTTT.

This clonotype has a count of ten or more. This sequence joins TRBV10-3 and TRBJ2-5; D is possibly TRBD1 (5 bases). The length of the CDR3 is 15 residues. Trimming stripped 0 bases from V and 4 bases from J, with 12 bases between. Germline V gene sequence: CDR1 ENHRY, CDR2 SYGVKD. The CDR3 loop is CAISESGLIGETQYF. CDR3 bases: TGTGCCATCAGTGAGTCGGGGCTTATAGGAGAGACCCAGTACTTC.

This clonotype came up many times. The chain is built from TRBV7-9 and TRBJ2-1; tentatively, D is TRBD1 (5 bases). The CDR3 has 16 residues. The V and J ends lost 0 bases and 4 bases respectively, with 13 bases between them. Germline-derived CDR1 and CDR2 are SEHNR and FQNEAQ (reference sequence). CDR3 sequence reads: CASSLADSTAYNEQFF. CDR3 sequence (DNA): TGTGCCAGCAGCTTAGCAGACTCGACAGCATACAATGAGCAGTTCTTC.

This clonotype showed up many times. The CDR3 region is CASSQGGADEQFF. The DNA for the CDR3 is TGTGCCAGCAGCCAAGGGGGAGCAGATGAGCAGTTCTTC. The genes are TRBV11-3 and TRBJ2-1, with a tentative D call TRBD1 (6 bases). There are 13 residues in the CDR3. With 5 bases removed from V and 8 bases from J, the gap between germline ends came to 13 bases. CDR1 and CDR2 (germline): SGHNT, YENEEA.

This clonotype occurred many times. The chain recombines TRBV7-9 with TRBJ1-5, with TRBD1 matching 9 bases. The CDR3 extends over 12 amino acids. With 10 bases clipped from V and 6 bases from J, the junction kept 4 bases outside the gene matches. CDR1 is SEHNR and CDR2 is FQNEAQ in the germline V gene (reference sequence). Here the CDR3 reads CATGTGTQPQHF. The CDR3 DNA reads as TGTGCCACGGGGACAGGGACTCAGCCCCAGCATTTT.

The genes are TRBV27 and TRBJ1-2; 11 nucleotides line up with TRBD1. Unmatched junction bases numbered 3, after V lost 8 bases and J lost 7 bases. Germline V gene data show CDR1 as MNHEY and CDR2 as SMNVEV (reference sequence). The CDR3 loop spans 12 amino acids. CDR3 sequence reads: CASGQGAGGYTF. For the CDR3, the DNA is TGTGCCAGCGGACAGGGGGCGGGTGGCTACACCTTC.

This clonotype was detected many times. The chain employs TRBV27 and TRBJ2-7; D is possibly TRBD1 (5 bases). Germline V gene data show CDR1 as MNHEY and CDR2 as SMNVEV (reference sequence). Trimming removed 6 bases at V and 4 bases at J, with 16 bases between. The CDR3 is 14 amino acids. The CDR3 protein is CASRHTGQAYEQYF. The CDR3 nucleotides read TGTGCCAGCAGGCATACAGGACAAGCATACGAGCAGTACTTC.

The chain joins TRBV28 to TRBJ2-1; TRBD1 aligns across 9 bases. Germline lookup yields CDR1 MDHEN and CDR2 SYDVKM. CDR3 length: 13 amino acids. The trim removed 10 bases at V and 9 bases at J, leaving 10 bases unmatched. The CDR3 protein is CAISQGAVGEQFF. CDR3 nucleotide sequence: TGTGCCATCTCACAGGGGGCGGTAGGTGAGCAGTTCTTC.

In this sample, this clonotype turned up a few times. V gene TRBV20-1 combines with J gene TRBJ2-1; the D gene is possibly TRBD1 (7 bases). Trimming shortened V by 0 bases and J by 5 bases, and 20 bases separated the two germline ends. Germline lookup yields CDR1 DFQATT and CDR2 SNEGSKA (reference sequence). This CDR3 region has 17 residues. CDR3 sequence reads: CSARDDRAGGKDNEQFF. CDR3 DNA: TGCAGTGCTAGAGATGATCGGGCAGGGGGGAAAGACAATGAGCAGTTCTTC.